This T cell receptor (beta chain) comes out of a study of identical twins. Findings of the study overall: Recombination models fit unrelated individuals' TCR alpha sharing but underestimated twins'.

The CDR3 runs 13 residues. Germline loops: CDR1 SGHAT, CDR2 FQNNGV. V was shortened by 0 bases and J by 11 bases, with 12 bases between the two germline ends. This clonotype has just a few counts. The antigen is undetermined. TCRdb re-analysed the 5' RACE reads in MiXCR, keeping a single row per CDR3 protein. Among some 600,000 distinct CDR3 sequences listed, under 8.5% were seen once. The same sample was also studied in work on yellow fever vaccine responses in identical twins.

Sample: PBMCs. The V gene is TRBV11-2, the J gene TRBJ2-3; no definite D call. The clonotype originates from a woman in her late teens or twenties in good health. Written as DNA, the CDR3 is TGTGCCAGCAGCTTAGAAAATACGCTGGAGCAGTATTTT. It codes for CASSLENTLEQYF.